This T cell receptor beta chain was observed in a study of blood T cell repertoires in COVID-19. About the research overall: Italy, Spain and the United States were the sources of the convalescent and acute COVID-19 samples.

Everyone who took part was roughly 18 to 89 years old, and they came from 20 to 25 US areas. Generated by immunoSEQ multiplex PCR, the TCRdb table keeps only in-frame clones and is missing some. The sample yields 450,000 to 500,000 clones, more than 85% seen once. Between the trimmed V and J ends, which lost 0 bases and 5 bases, there was a span of 8 bases. CDR1 SGDLS and CDR2 YYNGEE come from the germline V gene. The CDR3 contains 13 residues. The rearrangement uses TRBV9 and TRBJ1-1, with D tentatively TRBD1 (5 bases). This sequence was found in a woman aged 55-75 years who had recovered from COVID-19. The sequencing sample was made of PBMCs or T cells enriched from blood (not recorded which). The CDR3 here is CASSVGGWTEAFF. The CDR3 nucleotides are TGTGCCAGCAGCGTAGGGGGCTGGACTGAAGCTTTCTTT.